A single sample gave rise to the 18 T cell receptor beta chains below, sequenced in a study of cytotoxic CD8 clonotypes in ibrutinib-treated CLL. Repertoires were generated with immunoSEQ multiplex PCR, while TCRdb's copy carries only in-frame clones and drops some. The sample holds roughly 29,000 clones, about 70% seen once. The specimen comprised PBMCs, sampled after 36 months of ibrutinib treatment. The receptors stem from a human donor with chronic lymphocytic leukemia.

As DNA, the CDR3 is TGTGCCAGCGGGACCTTACCTAAAGAGACCCAGTACTTC. The encoded protein is CASGTLPKETQYF. The chain is built from TRBV6-5 and TRBJ2-5; D is tentatively TRBD1 or TRBD2 (5 bases each). The germline gives CDR1 MNHEY, CDR2 SVGAGI. The length of the CDR3 is 13 residues. V was cut by 8 bases and J by 3 bases, with 13 bases left in between.

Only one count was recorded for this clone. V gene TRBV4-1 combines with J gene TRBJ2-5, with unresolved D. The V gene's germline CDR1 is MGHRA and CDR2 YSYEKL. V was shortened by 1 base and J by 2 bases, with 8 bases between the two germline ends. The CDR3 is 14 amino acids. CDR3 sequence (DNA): TGCGCCAGCAGCCAAGTAGTGACTCAAGAGACCCAGTACTTC. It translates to CASSQVVTQETQYF.

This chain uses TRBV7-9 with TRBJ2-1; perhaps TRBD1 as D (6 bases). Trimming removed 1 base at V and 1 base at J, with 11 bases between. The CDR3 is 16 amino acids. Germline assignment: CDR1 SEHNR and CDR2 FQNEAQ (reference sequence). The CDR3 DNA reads TGTGCCAGCAGCTTAGGACAGGCGTCATCCTACAATGAGCAGTTCTTC. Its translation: CASSLGQASSYNEQFF.

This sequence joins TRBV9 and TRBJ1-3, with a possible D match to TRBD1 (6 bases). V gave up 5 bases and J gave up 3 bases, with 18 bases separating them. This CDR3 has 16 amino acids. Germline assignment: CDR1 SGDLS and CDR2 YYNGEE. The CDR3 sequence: CASSVHHGGVGNTIYF. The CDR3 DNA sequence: TGTGCCAGCAGTGTCCATCACGGGGGCGTTGGAAACACCATATATTTT.

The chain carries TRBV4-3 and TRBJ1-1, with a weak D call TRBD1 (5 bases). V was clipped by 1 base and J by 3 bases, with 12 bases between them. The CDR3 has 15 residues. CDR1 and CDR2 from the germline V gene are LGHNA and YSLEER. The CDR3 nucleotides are TGCGCCAGCAGCCAAGGAGGGGATTGGGACACTGAAGCTTTCTTT. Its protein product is CASSQGGDWDTEAFF.

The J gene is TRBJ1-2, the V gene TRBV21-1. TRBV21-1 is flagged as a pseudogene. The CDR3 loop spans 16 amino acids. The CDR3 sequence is CASSRLYGAPNYGYTF. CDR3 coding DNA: TGTGCCAGCAGCAGGTTATACGGGGCACCCAACTATGGCTACACCTTC.

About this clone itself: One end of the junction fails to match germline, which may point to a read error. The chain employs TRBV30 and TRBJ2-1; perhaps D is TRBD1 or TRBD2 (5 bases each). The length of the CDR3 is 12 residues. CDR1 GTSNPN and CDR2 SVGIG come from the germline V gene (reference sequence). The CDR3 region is CAWSVQPGPPVF. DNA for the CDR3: TGTGCCTGGAGTGTACAACCGGGACCGCCTGTCTTC.

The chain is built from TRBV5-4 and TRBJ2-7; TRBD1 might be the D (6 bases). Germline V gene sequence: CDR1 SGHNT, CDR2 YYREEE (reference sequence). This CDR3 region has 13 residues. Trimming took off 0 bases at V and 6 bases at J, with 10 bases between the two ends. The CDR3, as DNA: TGTGCCAGCAGCTTGGCAGGGGCCTTCGAGCAGTACTTC. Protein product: CASSLAGAFEQYF.

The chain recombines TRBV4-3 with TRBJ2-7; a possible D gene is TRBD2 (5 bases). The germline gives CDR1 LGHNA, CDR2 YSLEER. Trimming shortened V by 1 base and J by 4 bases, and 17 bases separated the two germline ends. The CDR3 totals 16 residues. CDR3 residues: CASSQGLEGSGYEQYF. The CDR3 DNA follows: TGCGCCAGCAGCCAAGGGCTCGAGGGCAGTGGATACGAGCAGTACTTC.

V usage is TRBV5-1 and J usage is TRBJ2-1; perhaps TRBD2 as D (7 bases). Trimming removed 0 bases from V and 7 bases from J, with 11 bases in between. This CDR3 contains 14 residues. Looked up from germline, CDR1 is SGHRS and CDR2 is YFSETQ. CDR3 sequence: CASSLGGGRNEQFF. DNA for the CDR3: TGCGCCAGCAGCTTGGGCGGGGGCCGGAATGAGCAGTTCTTC.

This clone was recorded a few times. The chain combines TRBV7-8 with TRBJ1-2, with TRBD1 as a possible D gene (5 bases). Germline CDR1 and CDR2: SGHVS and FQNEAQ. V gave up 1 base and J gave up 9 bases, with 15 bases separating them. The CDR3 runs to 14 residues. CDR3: CASSLGQGKYRYTF. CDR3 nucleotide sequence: TGTGCCAGCAGCTTAGGCCAGGGAAAATATCGCTACACCTTC.

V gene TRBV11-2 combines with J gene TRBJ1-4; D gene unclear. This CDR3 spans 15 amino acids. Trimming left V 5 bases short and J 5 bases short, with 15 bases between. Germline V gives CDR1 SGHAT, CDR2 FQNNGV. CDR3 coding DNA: TGTGCCAGCAGCCCCCGAGGGCTACCCAATGAAAAACTGTTTTTT. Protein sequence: CASSPRGLPNEKLFF.

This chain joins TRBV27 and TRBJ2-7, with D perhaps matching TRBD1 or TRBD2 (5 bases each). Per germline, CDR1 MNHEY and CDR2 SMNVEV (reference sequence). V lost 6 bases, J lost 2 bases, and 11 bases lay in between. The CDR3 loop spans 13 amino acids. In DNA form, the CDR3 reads TGTGCCAGCAGACCTTTGGGGGCCTACGAGCAGTACTTC. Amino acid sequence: CASRPLGAYEQYF.

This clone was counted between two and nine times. CDR3 in DNA: TGTGCCAGCAGTGAGTACCAAGGGGATGAAAAACTGTTTTTT. This codes for CASSEYQGDEKLFF. The rearrangement joins TRBV28 to TRBJ1-4, with D perhaps TRBD1 (5 bases). Trimming shortened V by 5 bases and J by 6 bases, and 13 bases separated the two germline ends. Germline V CDR1 and CDR2: MDHEN, SYDVKM. The CDR3 sequence is 14 residues long.

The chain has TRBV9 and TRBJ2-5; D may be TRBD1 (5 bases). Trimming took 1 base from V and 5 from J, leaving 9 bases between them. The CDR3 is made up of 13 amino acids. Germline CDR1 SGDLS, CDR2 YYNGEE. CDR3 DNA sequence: TGTGCCAGCAGCGTATTACAGGATGAGACCCAGTACTTC. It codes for CASSVLQDETQYF.

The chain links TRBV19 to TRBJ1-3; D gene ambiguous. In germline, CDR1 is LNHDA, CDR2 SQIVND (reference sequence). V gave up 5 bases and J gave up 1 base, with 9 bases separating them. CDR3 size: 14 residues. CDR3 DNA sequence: TGTGCCAGTAGTCTGCGGGGATCTGGAAACACCATATATTTT. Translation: CASSLRGSGNTIYF.

CDR3: CATSDEARNTEAFF. The CDR3 bases are TGTGCCACCTCCGATGAAGCGCGGAACACTGAAGCTTTCTTT. This chain uses TRBV6-5 with TRBJ1-1, with no clear D. V was pared by 10 bases and J by 1 base, with 16 bases between. The germline V gene encodes CDR1 MNHEY and CDR2 SVGAGI. This CDR3 has 14 amino acids.

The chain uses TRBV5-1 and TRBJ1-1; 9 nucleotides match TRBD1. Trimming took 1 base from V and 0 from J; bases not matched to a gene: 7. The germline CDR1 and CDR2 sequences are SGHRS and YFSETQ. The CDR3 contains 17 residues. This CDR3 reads CASSLIRQGGMNTEAFF. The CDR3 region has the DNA TGCGCCAGCAGCTTGATCCGACAGGGGGGAATGAACACTGAAGCTTTCTTT.